What follows is one TCR beta chain and its context. Its antigen is undetermined. TCRdb keeps only in-frame clones here, not all; method: immunoSEQ multiplex PCR. The sample has tens of thousands of clones, roughly nine tenths seen once. Autoimmune disease history or systemic immunosuppression led to patients being barred. The CDR3 is made up of 14 amino acids. Germline assignment: CDR1 SNHLY and CDR2 FYNNEI. The V and J ends lost 0 bases and 4 bases respectively, with 7 bases between them. This record comes from a study of OX40 agonist ivuxolimab in advanced cancers. Looking at the study overall: The dose-escalation cohort was around 83% male, with a mean age of around 60 years, ranging roughly 23 to 85.

Study-wide findings and caveats: By week 6 at 0.1 to 3.0 mg/kg, blood CD4+ and CD8+ T cells had expanded clonally. Average numbers of expanded clones were greater in CD8+ T cells than in CD4+.

The V gene is TRBV2, the J gene TRBJ1-3; no reliable D call. The receptor was derived from an adult with an advanced solid tumor such as melanoma, head and neck, liver or kidney cancer. The source was CD4+ or CD8+ T cells sorted from blood, collected in a trial of the OX40 agonist ivuxolimab. CDR3 sequence reads: CASSEAHGGNTIYF. In DNA form, the CDR3 reads TGTGCCAGCAGTGAAGCGCACGGAGGAAACACCATATATTTT.